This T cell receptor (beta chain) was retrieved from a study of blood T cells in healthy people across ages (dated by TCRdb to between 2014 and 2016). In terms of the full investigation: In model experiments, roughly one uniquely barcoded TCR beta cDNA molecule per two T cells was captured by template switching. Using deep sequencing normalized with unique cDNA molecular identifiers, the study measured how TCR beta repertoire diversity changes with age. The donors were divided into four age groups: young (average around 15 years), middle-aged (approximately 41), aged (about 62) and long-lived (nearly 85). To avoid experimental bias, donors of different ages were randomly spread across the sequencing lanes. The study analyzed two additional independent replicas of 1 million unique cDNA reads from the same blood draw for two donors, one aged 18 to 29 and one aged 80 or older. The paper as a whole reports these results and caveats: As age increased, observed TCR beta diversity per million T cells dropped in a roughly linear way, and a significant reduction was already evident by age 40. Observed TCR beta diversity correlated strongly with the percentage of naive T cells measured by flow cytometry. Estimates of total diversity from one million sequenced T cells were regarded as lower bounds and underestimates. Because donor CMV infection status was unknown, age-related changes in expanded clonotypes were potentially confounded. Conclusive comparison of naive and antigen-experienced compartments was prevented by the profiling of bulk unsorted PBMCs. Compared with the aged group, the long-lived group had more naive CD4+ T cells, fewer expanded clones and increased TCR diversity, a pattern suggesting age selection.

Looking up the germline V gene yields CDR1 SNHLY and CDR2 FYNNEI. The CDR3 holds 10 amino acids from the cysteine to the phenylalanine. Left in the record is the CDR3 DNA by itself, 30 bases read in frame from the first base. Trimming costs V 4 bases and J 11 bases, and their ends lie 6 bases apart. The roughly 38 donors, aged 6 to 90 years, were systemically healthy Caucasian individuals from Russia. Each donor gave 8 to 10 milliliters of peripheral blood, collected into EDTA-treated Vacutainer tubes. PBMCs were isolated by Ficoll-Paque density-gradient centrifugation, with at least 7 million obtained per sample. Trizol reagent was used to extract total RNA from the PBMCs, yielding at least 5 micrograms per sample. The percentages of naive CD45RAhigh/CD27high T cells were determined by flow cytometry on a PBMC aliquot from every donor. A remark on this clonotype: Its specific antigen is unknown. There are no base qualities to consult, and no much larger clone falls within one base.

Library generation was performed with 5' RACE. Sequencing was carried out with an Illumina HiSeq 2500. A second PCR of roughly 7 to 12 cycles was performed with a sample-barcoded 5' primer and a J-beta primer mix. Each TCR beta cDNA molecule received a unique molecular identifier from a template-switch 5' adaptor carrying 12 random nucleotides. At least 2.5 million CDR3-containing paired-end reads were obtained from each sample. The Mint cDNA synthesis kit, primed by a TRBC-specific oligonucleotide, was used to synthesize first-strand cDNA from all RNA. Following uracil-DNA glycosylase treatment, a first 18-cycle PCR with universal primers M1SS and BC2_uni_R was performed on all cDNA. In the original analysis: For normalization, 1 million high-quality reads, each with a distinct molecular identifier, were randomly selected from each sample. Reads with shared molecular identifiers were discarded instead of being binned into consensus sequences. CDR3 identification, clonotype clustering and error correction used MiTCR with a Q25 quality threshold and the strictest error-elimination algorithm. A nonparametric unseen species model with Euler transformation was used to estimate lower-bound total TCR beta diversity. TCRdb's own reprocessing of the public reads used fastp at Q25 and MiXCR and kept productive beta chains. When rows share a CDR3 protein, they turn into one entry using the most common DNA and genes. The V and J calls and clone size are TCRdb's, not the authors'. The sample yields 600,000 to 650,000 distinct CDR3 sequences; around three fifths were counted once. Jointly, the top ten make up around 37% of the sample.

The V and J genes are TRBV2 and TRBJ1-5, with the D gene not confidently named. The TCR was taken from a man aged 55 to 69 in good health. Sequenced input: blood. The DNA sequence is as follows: TGTGCCAGCAGTGGGGAAGCCCAGCATTTT. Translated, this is CASSGEAQHF.